The T cell receptor beta chain under discussion was sequenced for a study of early T cells in non-severe SARS-CoV-2 infection. Ten or more counts support this clonotype. Trimming took off 8 bases at V and 1 base at J, with 8 bases between the two ends. The germline CDR1 and CDR2 sequences are SQVTM and ANQGSEA. The CDR3 is 11 amino acids. TCRdb re-called the 5' RACE reads through MiXCR, storing one row per CDR3 protein. This sample has 45,000 to 70,000 distinct CDR3 sequences, with roughly 10% found just once. This clonotype was obtained from an adult who was a healthcare worker with PCR-confirmed SARS-CoV-2 infection or an uninfected control (not recorded which). The V gene is TRBV29-1, the J gene TRBJ1-1; the D is unclear. Material for sequencing was whole blood. The DNA of the CDR3 is TGCAGCTCAACCCCGAACACTGAAGCTTTCTTT. The encoded protein is CSSTPNTEAFF.